Below, 14 T cell receptor beta chains from the same sample are listed, as sequenced in a study of synovial regulatory T cells in juvenile arthritis. Study-level results: Blood Treg cells that were inflammation-associated showed lower TCR diversity than other blood Treg cells.

Sequencing was performed with immunoSEQ multiplex PCR; in TCRdb, only in-frame clones are kept and a portion is missing. The sample data list about 1,300 clones. No antigen is known for these receptors. The specimen sequenced was Treg cells from blood. The subset: HLA-DR+ inflammation-associated blood Treg cells. These receptor sequences come from a donor aged 2-30 years with juvenile idiopathic arthritis.

This clone counts as medium-sized by frequency. The J gene is TRBJ1-1, the V gene TRBV25-1. From germline, CDR1 is MGHDK and CDR2 SYGVNS. This CDR3 is 14 amino acids long. DNA for this receptor is not on file. This chain's CDR3 is CASSEEGRNTEAFF.

This clone registers medium-sized by frequency. The J gene is TRBJ2-7, the V gene TRBV5-1. This CDR3 region has 14 residues. Only the protein is available. CDR1 and CDR2 (germline): SGHRS, YFSETQ. The CDR3 loop reads CASSPGTESYEQYF. Complete variable domain (other parts from reference TRBV5-1 and TRBJ2-7): KAGVTQTPRYLIKTRGQQVTLSCSPISGHRSVSWYQQTPGQGLQFLFEYFSETQRNKGNFPGRFSGRQFSNSRSEMNVSTLELGDSALYLCASSPGTESYEQYFGPGTRLTVT.

This clone is called medium-sized based on its frequency. This chain joins TRBV6-5 and TRBJ2-1; the TCRdb D gene call, TRBD2, has no DNA to confirm it. From germline, CDR1 is MNHEY and CDR2 SVGAGI. The CDR3 is 15 amino acids. The nucleotide record is missing. The chain's CDR3 is CASSAIDSQYNEQFF.

This clone ranks as medium-sized in terms of frequency. The chain combines TRBV7-2 with TRBJ2-3; TCRdb designates TRBD2, a call that cannot be tested without DNA. This CDR3 region has 17 residues. No DNA has been recorded. The germline CDR1 and CDR2 sequences are SGHTA and FQGNSA. The CDR3 region is CASSLGGSGGITDTQYF.

This clone is called large based on its frequency. Here the CDR3 reads CSVGQGGTEAFF. The chain employs TRBV29-1 and TRBJ1-1. The CDR3 consists of 12 residues. No DNA has been recorded. Germline V lookup: CDR1 SQVTM, CDR2 ANQGSEA.

This clone registers medium-sized by frequency. The chain recombines TRBV5-1 with TRBJ2-7; TCRdb indicates TRBD1, and absent DNA this call remains unverified. The CDR3 runs to 13 residues. No DNA is listed. Germline V gene lookup returns CDR1 SGHRS and CDR2 YFSETQ. CDR3 amino acids: CASSLVSQIEQYF.

This clone ranks as large in terms of frequency. This chain links TRBV10-3 with TRBJ1-2; without DNA, the TCRdb call of TRBD1 cannot be checked. CDR1 and CDR2 (germline): ENHRY, SYGVKD. This CDR3 has 15 amino acids. No DNA is given. This CDR3 reads CAISDHGQSPYGYTF.

The chain has TRBV19 and TRBJ2-7; TCRdb returns TRBD1, unconfirmable since there is no DNA. Per germline, CDR1 LNHDA and CDR2 SQIVND (reference sequence). This CDR3 spans 16 amino acids. No DNA is given. CDR3 sequence reads: CASSTTGQGRPYEQYF.

This clone is classed as medium-sized by frequency. The rearrangement uses TRBV19 and TRBJ2-7; the D call of TRBD1 rests on TCRdb alone, since no DNA is present to check it. The germline V gene encodes CDR1 LNHDA and CDR2 SQIVND (reference sequence). The CDR3 has 15 residues. Only the protein is available. CDR3 residues: CASSIEGQDHYEQYF.

This clone is labeled medium-sized based on frequency. CDR3 loop: CASSPPGQIHHGYTF. The chain carries TRBV18 and TRBJ1-2; TCRdb's D call of TRBD1 is untestable without DNA. There are 15 residues in the CDR3. Nucleotide data are not available. Looked up from germline, CDR1 is KGHSH and CDR2 is LQKENI.

Its frequency marks this clone as medium-sized (0.01 to 0.1%). The chain combines TRBV29-1 with TRBJ1-1. CDR3 length equals 14 residues. The protein alone is recorded here. Germline V CDR1 and CDR2: SQVTM, ANQGSEA. CDR3 amino acids: CSVDLGTVNTEAFF.

The chain uses TRBV7-2 and TRBJ2-7; without DNA, the TCRdb call of TRBD2 cannot be checked. The CDR3 runs 13 residues. A DNA sequence was not provided. The germline V gene encodes CDR1 SGHTA and CDR2 FQGNSA. The CDR3 here is CASSLSAGHEQYF. Complete variable domain (other parts from reference TRBV7-2 and TRBJ2-7): GAGVSQSPSNKVTEKGKDVELRCDPISGHTALYWYRQSLGQGLEFLIYFQGNSAPDKSGLPSDRFSAERTGGSVSTLTIQRTQQEDSAVYLCASSLSAGHEQYFGPGTRLTVT.

This clone is identified as medium-sized from frequency. The chain links TRBV7-2 to TRBJ2-5; TCRdb lists TRBD2, though no DNA is available to test this call. CDR3 length equals 13 residues. DNA for this receptor is not on file. CDR1 and CDR2 from the germline V gene are SGHTA and FQGNSA. The CDR3 here is CASSQSGGETQYF.

This clone is identified as medium-sized from frequency. The rearrangement uses TRBV5-1 and TRBJ1-5; the TCRdb call, TRBD1, lacks DNA for checking. CDR1 and CDR2 from the germline V gene are SGHRS and YFSETQ. CDR3 size: 13 residues. No DNA is given. CDR3 amino acids: CASSLQGNQPQHF.